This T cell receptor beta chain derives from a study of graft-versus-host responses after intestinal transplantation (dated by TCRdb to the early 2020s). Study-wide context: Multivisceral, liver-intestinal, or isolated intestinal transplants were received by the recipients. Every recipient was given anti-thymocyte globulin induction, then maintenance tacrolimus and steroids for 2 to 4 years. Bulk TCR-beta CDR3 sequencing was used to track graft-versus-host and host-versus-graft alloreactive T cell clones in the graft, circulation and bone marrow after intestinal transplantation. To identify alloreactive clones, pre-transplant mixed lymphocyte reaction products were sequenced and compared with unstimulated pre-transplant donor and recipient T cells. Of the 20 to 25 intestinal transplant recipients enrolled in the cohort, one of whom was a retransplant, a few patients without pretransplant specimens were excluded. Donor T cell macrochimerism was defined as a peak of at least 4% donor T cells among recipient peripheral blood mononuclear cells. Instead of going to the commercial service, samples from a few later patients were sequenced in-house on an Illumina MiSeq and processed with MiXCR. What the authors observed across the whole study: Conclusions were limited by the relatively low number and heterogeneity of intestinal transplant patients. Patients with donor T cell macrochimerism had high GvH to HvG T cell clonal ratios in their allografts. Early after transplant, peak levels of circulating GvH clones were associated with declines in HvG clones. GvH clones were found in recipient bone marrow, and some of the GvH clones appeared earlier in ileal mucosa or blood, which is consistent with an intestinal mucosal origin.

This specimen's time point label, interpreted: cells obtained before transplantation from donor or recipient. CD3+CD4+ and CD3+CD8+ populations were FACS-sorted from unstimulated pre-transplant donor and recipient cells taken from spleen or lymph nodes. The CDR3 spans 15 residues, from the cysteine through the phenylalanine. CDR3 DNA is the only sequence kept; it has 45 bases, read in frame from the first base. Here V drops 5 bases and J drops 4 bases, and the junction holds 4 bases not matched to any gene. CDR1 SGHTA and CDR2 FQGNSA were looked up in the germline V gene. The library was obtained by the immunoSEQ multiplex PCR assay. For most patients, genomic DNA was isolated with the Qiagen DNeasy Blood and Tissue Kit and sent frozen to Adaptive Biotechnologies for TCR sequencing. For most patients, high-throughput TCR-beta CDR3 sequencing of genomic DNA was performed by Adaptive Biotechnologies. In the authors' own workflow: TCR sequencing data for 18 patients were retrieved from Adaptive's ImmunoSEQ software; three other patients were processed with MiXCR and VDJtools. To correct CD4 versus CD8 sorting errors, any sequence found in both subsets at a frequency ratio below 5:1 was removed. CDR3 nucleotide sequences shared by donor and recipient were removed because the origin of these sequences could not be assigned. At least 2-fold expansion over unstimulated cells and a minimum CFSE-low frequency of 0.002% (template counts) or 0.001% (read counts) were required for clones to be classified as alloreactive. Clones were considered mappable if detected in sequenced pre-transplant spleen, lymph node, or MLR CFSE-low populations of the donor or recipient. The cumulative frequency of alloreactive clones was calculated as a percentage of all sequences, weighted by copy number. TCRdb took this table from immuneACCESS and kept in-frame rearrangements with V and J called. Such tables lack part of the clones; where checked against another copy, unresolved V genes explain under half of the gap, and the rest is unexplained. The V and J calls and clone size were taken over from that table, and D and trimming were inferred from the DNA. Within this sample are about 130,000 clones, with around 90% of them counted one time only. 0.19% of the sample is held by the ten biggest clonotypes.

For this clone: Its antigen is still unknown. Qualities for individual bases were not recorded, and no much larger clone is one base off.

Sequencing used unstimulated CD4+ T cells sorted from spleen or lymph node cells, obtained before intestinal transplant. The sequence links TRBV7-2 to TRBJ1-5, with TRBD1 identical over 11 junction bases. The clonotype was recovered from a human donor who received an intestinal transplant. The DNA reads TGTGCCAGCAGCCTCGGGACAGGGGGGAATCAGCCCCAGCATTTT. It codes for CASSLGTGGNQPQHF.